The source of this T cell receptor (beta chain) is a study of vaccination and CD4 T cells after COVID-19. Study information: Convalescent donors: six male, four female; seven Caucasian, two Asian, one multiracial, two Hispanic. Investigators stimulated cells with overlapping spike peptides drawn from SARS-CoV-2, HCoV-NL63, HCoV-OC43 and HCoV-229E. Study results and caveats: No early post-infection timepoints were studied, and convalescent patients studied were relatively few.

Concerning this clonotype itself: The antigen is undetermined.

Documented treatment: approximately nine-day PBMC culture with coronavirus spike peptide pools or control peptides (ViraFEST assay). Sequenced with the Oncomine TCR Beta short-read assay was DNA taken from cultured CD4+ T cells. Someone extracted genomic DNA from cultured CD4+ T cells. TCRdb reanalysed the PCR reads using MiXCR and keeps one entry per CDR3 protein. The sample shows about 8,900 distinct CDR3 sequences, around 60% of them seen only once. This clonotype was sampled from a human donor who had recovered from COVID-19. Material for sequencing was CD4+ T cells from blood, cultured in vitro.

The CDR3 protein is CSARDRGGRQPQHF. CDR3 sequence (DNA): TGCAGTGCTAGAGATAGGGGGGGCCGACAGCCCCAGCATTTT. The V call is TRBV20-1, the J call TRBJ1-5; a weak D match, TRBD1 (6 bases). Between the trimmed V and J ends, which lost 0 bases and 7 bases, there was a span of 13 bases. Germline V gene sequence: CDR1 DFQATT, CDR2 SNEGSKA (reference sequence). CDR3 length: 14 amino acids.